One sample yielded the 7 T cell receptor beta chains listed below, sequenced in a study of cytomegalovirus exposure and HLA in healthy donors. Primers included in the PCR were 60 Vbeta and 13 Jbeta primers. The method was immunoSEQ multiplex PCR; TCRdb's version includes in-frame clones alone and lacks a portion of them. Among about 100,000 clones listed, 75% to 80% were seen once. Sequenced input: PBMCs. These receptors originate from a man between 60 and 70 years old in good health and CMV-seropositive.

V and J are TRBV4-2 and TRBJ1-2; D is possibly TRBD1 (5 bases). Germline CDR1 reads LGHNA; CDR2 reads YNFKEQ. V lost 0 bases, J lost 7 bases, and 15 bases lay in between. CDR3 length equals 15 residues. The DNA for the CDR3 is TGTGCCAGCAGCCAAGACGAAGGGGAAAAGTCTGGCTACACCTTC. This codes for CASSQDEGEKSGYTF.

This clone showed up just a few times. This rearrangement joins TRBV19 to TRBJ1-1, with 7 bases aligning to TRBD1. This CDR3 is 15 amino acids long. The germline V gene encodes CDR1 LNHDA and CDR2 SQIVND (reference sequence). V was pared by 0 bases and J by 5 bases, with 6 bases of the junction left unmatched. CDR3 protein: CASSIEGQRVTEAFF. The CDR3 nucleotides read TGTGCCAGTAGTATAGAGGGACAGAGAGTAACTGAAGCTTTCTTT.

On this clone: One junction end does not reproduce the germline sequence, and a read error may be involved. V gene TRBV27 combines with J gene TRBJ1-2, with D possibly being TRBD1 (5 bases). This CDR3 has 13 residues. Per germline, CDR1 MNHEY and CDR2 SMNVEV (reference sequence). CDR3 DNA: TGTGCCGGCAGTTTGGGAGGGGTCTATGGCTACACCTTC. It encodes CAGSLGGVYGYTF.

Worth noting for this clone: One end of the junction is discordant with germline, which a read error may explain. The chain combines TRBV7-9 with TRBJ1-4, with 8 bases that match TRBD1. The germline V gene has CDR1 SEHNR and CDR2 FQNEAQ (reference sequence). The CDR3 is made up of 15 amino acids. CDR3 in DNA: TGTTCCAGCAGCTCCCGCAGGGGGCGCGATGAAAAACTGTTTTTT. This sequence encodes CSSSSRRGRDEKLFF.

The rearrangement uses TRBV9 and TRBJ2-1; TRBD2 aligns across 9 bases. This CDR3 is 18 amino acids long. Looked up from germline, CDR1 is SGDLS and CDR2 is YYNGEE. V shed 0 bases, J shed 2 bases, and the junction held 9 bases outside the gene matches. The CDR3, as DNA: TGTGCCAGCAGCGTAGATCCTCGGCTAGCGGGGCCCTACAATGAGCAGTTCTTC. This translates into CASSVDPRLAGPYNEQFF. The whole variable domain, filled in from reference TRBV9 and TRBJ2-1, reads DSGVTQTPKHLITATGQRVTLRCSPRSGDLSVYWYQQSLDQGLQFLIQYYNGEERAKGNILERFSAQQFPDLHSELNLSSLELGDSALYFCASSVDPRLAGPYNEQFFGPGTRLTVL.

The sample holds a few counts of this clone. The gene calls are TRBV27 and TRBJ1-4; 10 positions agree with TRBD1. The CDR3 extends over 17 amino acids. With V trimmed by 0 bases and J by 6 bases, 7 bases remained unmatched. The germline gives CDR1 MNHEY, CDR2 SMNVEV (reference sequence). The CDR3 reads CASSLSGRDRGDEKLFF. CDR3 bases: TGTGCCAGCAGTTTATCGGGGCGGGACAGGGGTGATGAAAAACTGTTTTTT.

This chain connects TRBV14 to TRBJ2-1, with TRBD2 identical over 8 bases. The germline CDR1 and CDR2 sequences are SGHDN and FVKESK. V shed 7 bases, J shed 5 bases, and the junction held 10 bases outside the gene matches. The CDR3 extends over 15 amino acids. CDR3 in DNA: TGTGCCAGCACCTCGACCGGGGGGGCGCACAATGAGCAGTTCTTC. Encoded protein: CASTSTGGAHNEQFF.